This T cell receptor beta chain derives from a study of cytotoxic CD8 clonotypes in ibrutinib-treated CLL. Looking at the study overall: Treatment had run for a median around 12 months, range 6 to 36, when response samples were taken.

Comment on this clone: What it recognizes is unknown.

Findings of the study overall: The study found public clonotypes uncommon, contracting or stable on treatment. The clonality went up when patients responded to ibrutinib and dropped back toward baseline at progression.

Deletions cut 3 bases from V and 3 bases from J, with 9 bases between. Germline-derived CDR1 and CDR2 are MNHEY and SMNVEV (reference sequence). The CDR3 covers 14 residues. Data came from immunoSEQ multiplex PCR; TCRdb stores just in-frame clones and leaves some out. The sample has approximately 92,000 clones, 75% to 80% seen once. With cryopreserved PBMCs as the source, roughly 1.8 micrograms of genomic DNA went to TCR beta libraries. The TCR sequence derives from a human donor with chronic lymphocytic leukemia. The material was PBMCs, obtained after 24 months of ibrutinib treatment. This sequence joins TRBV27 and TRBJ1-5; D may be TRBD1 (5 bases). CDR3 coding DNA: TGTGCCAGCAGTTTGGGGGTCAACAATCAGCCCCAGCATTTT. Residues: CASSLGVNNQPQHF.